This T cell receptor (beta chain) was sequenced for a study of blood T cells in healthy people across ages. Study-level points and caveats: Naive CD4+ cells and diversity were both higher in long-lived donors than in aged donors.

Samples each yielded at least 5 micrograms of total RNA. It was with a sample-barcoded 5' primer and a J-beta primer mix that a second PCR of roughly 7 to 12 cycles was run. A tag from a template-switch adaptor with 12 random nucleotides marked each cDNA molecule. TCRdb redid the calling of the 5' RACE reads with MiXCR, one entry per CDR3 protein. In the table there are approximately 1,700,000 distinct CDR3 sequences, about two fifths of which are singletons. This clonotype has only a few counts. What it binds is not known. CDR1 SQVTM and CDR2 ANQGSEA come from the germline V gene. V shed 4 bases, J shed 5 bases, and the junction held 7 bases outside the gene matches. CDR3 length: 13 amino acids.

The receptor's source is a human donor in good health. The sequenced sample consisted of blood. This chain connects TRBV29-1 to TRBJ1-1, with 7 bases lining up with TRBD1. Here the CDR3 reads CSVGQGWGTEAFF. As DNA, the CDR3 is TGCAGCGTTGGACAGGGATGGGGAACTGAAGCTTTCTTT. Complete variable domain (other parts from reference TRBV29-1 and TRBJ1-1): SAVISQKPSRDICQRGTSLTIQCQVDSQVTMMFWYRQQPGQSLTLIATANQGSEATYESGFVIDKFPISRPNLTFSTLTVSNMSPEDSSIYLCSVGQGWGTEAFFGQGTRLTVV.